This TCR beta chain appears in the sequencing data of a study of CD8+ T cells in alopecia areata (dated by TCRdb to 2017 to 2018). Concerning the study at large: In both human patients and the C3H/HeJ mouse model, the study applied high-throughput TCRbeta sequencing to look at T cell clonal expansion in alopecia areata. Clonality in the scalp was compared among normal scalp (n=4), patchy alopecia areata scalp (n=8), and alopecia totalis/universalis scalp (n=8). immunoSEQ multiplex PCR using 35 Vbeta forward primers and 13 Jbeta reverse primers was used to amplify TCRbeta CDR3 regions. In humans, TCRbeta sequencing was performed on scalp tissue and on sorted CD4+ and CD8+ peripheral blood T cells from healthy controls and from patients with patchy or totalis/universalis alopecia areata. RNA was extracted with the PAXgene miRNA kit for fixed scalp, the miRNeasy kit for PBMCs, and the RNeasy kit for mouse skin.

The trim is 4 bases for V and 6 bases for J, with a gap of 10 bases between the germline ends. The CDR3 holds 14 amino acids from the cysteine to the phenylalanine. Only the CDR3 region is kept as DNA, spanning 42 bases read in frame from base 1. According to the germline V gene (reference sequence), CDR1 reads SEHNR and CDR2 reads FQNEAQ. Results the study describes overall, beyond this receptor: Resident alphabeta T cells in normal human skin are also sequenced, complicating scalp TCR repertoire analysis, unlike mouse skin dominated by gammadelta T cells. TCR sequences shared between patients were less clear than in mice, possibly partly because of HLA diversity in the patient population. Compared with normal scalp, lesional scalp, particularly in alopecia totalis/universalis, had higher clonality and more expanded CD8+ clones, which suggests antigenic drive.

In its sample, this clone was seen a few times. Its specific antigen is unknown. Per-base quality was not reported, and no clone a single base away is much larger than it. PBMCs were separated by density centrifugation and stained for CD3, CD4 and CD8, after which CD4+ and CD8+ T cells were sorted on a FACSAria. Scalp biopsies and blood samples were provided by unaffected controls. The library was generated by the immunoSEQ multiplex PCR assay. RNA was extracted from all samples and reverse transcribed into cDNA as template for TCR sequencing. SuperScript III was used for first-strand cDNA synthesis, primed with a 2:1 mix of oligo-dT and random hexamers. A synthetic immune receptor repertoire was used to assess amplification bias, and residual bias was removed computationally. In the original analysis: Raw reads were preprocessed for error removal, and CDR3 was defined according to IMGT conventions as running from the conserved cysteine to phenylalanine. Clonality was computed as 1 minus the Shannon entropy, with the entropy normalized by log2 of the number of productive unique TCRs. Whether scalp clones were CD4 or CD8 was inferred by matching scalp TCRbeta sequences against CD4 and CD8 repertoires sorted from blood. TCRdb took over this immuneACCESS table, retaining in-frame rearrangements with V and J assigned. Such tables are incomplete; in checked studies, under half of the missing clones stem from an unresolved V gene, and the remainder is unexplained. V and J calls and clone size come straight from that table; D and trimming were deduced from the DNA. In this sample the table shows around 210,000 clones, around 50% of which occur a single time. The ten largest clones take up 4.9% of the sample.

Recombination joined TRBV7-9 with TRBJ1-6; the D gene is unclear. The source is a human donor in good health. The sequenced sample consisted of CD8+ T cells sorted from blood. The CDR3 reads CASSYTVGNSPLHF. The nucleotide sequence reads as follows: TGTGCCAGCAGCTACACAGTGGGTAATTCACCCCTCCACTTT. With all but the CDR3 taken from the reference TRBV7-9 and TRBJ1-6 genes, the full variable domain is: DTGVSQNPRHKITKRGQNVTFRCDPISEHNRLYWYRQTLGQGPEFLTYFQNEAQLEKSRLLSDRFSAERPKGSFSTLEIQRTEQGDSAMYLCASSYTVGNSPLHFGNGTRLTVT.